This T cell receptor beta chain originates from a study of T cell responses to AZD1222 COVID-19 vaccine. Study results and caveats: Dominant CD4 TCR responses targeted spike regions 160-218 and 743-854. Targeting of unmutated variant regions was reportedly seen in nearly half of spike-specific TCRs. Repertoire collection took place solely once the T cell response had peaked. Two doses of AZD1222 preceded a rise in Spike-specific TCR breadth and depth.

CDR3 length: 14 amino acids. CDR1 is SGHRS and CDR2 is YFSETQ in the germline V gene. Between the trimmed V and J ends, which lost 6 bases and 0 bases, there was a span of 10 bases. A word on this clone: As yet, its antigen is unknown.

Produced via immunoSEQ multiplex PCR; TCRdb's table is partial and in-frame only. The sample comprises some 170,000 clones, about 92% of which are singletons, and roughly 4.3% rests with the top ten. The clonotype was recovered from an adult in good health. The rearrangement uses TRBV5-1 and TRBJ1-3, with D unresolved. The material sequenced was peripheral blood, taken on day 0 of MenACWY control vaccination. The CDR3 sequence: CASKWSGSGNTIYF. The CDR3 DNA is TGCGCCAGCAAGTGGAGCGGCTCTGGAAACACCATATATTTT. Full variable domain (rest looked up from reference TRBV5-1 and TRBJ1-3): KAGVTQTPRYLIKTRGQQVTLSCSPISGHRSVSWYQQTPGQGLQFLFEYFSETQRNKGNFPGRFSGRQFSNSRSEMNVSTLELGDSALYLCASKWSGSGNTIYFGEGSWLTVV.